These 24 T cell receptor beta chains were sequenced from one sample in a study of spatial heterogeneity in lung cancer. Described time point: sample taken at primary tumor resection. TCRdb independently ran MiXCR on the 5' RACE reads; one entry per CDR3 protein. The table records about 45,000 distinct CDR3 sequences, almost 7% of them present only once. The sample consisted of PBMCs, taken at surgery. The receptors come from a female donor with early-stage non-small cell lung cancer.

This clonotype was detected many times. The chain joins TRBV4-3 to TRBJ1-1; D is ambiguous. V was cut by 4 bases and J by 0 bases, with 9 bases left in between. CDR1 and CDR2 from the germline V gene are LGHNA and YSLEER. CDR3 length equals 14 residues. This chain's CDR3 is CASSLELMNTEAFF. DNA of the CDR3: TGCGCCAGCAGCCTCGAACTCATGAACACTGAAGCTTTCTTT.

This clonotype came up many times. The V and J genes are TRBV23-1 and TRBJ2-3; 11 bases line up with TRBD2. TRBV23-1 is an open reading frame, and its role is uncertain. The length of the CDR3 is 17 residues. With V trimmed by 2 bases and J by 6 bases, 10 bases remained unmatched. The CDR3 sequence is CASSQGETSGERDTQYF. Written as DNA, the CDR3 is TGCGCCAGCAGTCAAGGGGAGACTAGCGGGGAGAGGGATACGCAGTATTTT.

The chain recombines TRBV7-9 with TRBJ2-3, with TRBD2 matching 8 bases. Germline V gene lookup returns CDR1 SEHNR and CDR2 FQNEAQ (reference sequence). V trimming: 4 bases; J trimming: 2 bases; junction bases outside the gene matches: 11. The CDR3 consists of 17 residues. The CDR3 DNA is TGTGCCAGCAGCTCCGGGACTAGACCTTACGCCACAGATACGCAGTATTTT. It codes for CASSSGTRPYATDTQYF.

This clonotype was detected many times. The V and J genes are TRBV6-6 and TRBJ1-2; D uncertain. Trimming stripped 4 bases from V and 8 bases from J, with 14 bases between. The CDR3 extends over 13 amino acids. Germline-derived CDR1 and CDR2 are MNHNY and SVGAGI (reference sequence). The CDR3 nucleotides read TGTGCCAGCAGTTCGTATGCTAGGTCGGGCTACACCTTC. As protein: CASSSYARSGYTF.

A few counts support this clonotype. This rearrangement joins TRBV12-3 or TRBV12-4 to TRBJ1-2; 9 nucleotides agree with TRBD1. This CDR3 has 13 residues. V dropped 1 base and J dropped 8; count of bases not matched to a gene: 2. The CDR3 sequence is CASSLDRGHGYTF. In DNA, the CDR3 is TGTGCCAGCAGTTTAGACAGGGGGCACGGCTACACCTTC.

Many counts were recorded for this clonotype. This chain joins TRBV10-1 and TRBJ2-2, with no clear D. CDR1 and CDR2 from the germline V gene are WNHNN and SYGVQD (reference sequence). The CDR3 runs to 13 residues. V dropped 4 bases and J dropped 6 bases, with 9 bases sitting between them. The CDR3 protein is CASSGAPPGELFF. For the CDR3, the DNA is TGCGCCAGCAGTGGTGCCCCACCCGGGGAGCTGTTTTTT.

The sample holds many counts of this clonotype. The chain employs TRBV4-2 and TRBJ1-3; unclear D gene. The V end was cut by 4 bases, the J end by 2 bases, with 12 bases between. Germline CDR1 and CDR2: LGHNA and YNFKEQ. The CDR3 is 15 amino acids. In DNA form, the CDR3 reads TGTGCCAGCAGCCCCGCACCGGGGACTGGAAACACCATATATTTT. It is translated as CASSPAPGTGNTIYF.

The CDR3: CASSSNRLELFF. In nucleotides, the CDR3 is TGTGCCAGCAGCTCCAACAGACTGGAGCTGTTTTTT. The chain combines TRBV7-2 with TRBJ2-2; D not certain. There are 12 residues in the CDR3. V lost 4 bases, J lost 10 bases, and 10 bases lay in between. CDR1 and CDR2 (germline): SGHTA, FQGNSA. Using reference TRBV7-2 and TRBJ2-2 for the parts outside the CDR3, the full variable domain is GAGVSQSPSNKVTEKGKDVELRCDPISGHTALYWYRQSLGQGLEFLIYFQGNSAPDKSGLPSDRFSAERTGGSVSTLTIQRTQQEDSAVYLCASSSNRLELFFGEGSRLTVL.

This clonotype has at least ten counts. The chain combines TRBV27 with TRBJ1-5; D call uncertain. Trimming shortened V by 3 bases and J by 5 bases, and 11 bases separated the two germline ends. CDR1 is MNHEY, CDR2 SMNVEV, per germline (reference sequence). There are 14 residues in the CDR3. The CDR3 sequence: CASSFLGYDQPQHF. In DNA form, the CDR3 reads TGTGCCAGCAGTTTTTTGGGGTACGATCAGCCCCAGCATTTT.

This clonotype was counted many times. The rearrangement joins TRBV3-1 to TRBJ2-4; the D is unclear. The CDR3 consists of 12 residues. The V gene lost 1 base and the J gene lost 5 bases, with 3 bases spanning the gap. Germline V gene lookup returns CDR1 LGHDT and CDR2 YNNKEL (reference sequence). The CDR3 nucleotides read TGTGCCAGCAGCCAAGCTGAAAACATTCAGTACTTC. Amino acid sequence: CASSQAENIQYF. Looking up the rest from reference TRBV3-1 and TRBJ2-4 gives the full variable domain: DTAVSQTPKYLVTQMGNDKSIKCEQNLGHDTMYWYKQDSKKFLKIMFSYNNKELIINETVPNRFSPKSPDKAHLNLHINSLELGDSAVYFCASSQAENIQYFGAGTRLSVL.

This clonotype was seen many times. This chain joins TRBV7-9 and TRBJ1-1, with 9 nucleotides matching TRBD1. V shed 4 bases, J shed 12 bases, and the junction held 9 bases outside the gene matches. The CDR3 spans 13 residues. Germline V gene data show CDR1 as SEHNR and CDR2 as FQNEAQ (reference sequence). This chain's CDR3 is CASSSGTGRVTFF. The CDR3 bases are TGTGCCAGCAGCTCTGGGACAGGGAGGGTAACTTTCTTT.

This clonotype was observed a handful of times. CDR3 amino acids: CASSQSGTMNTEAFF. The DNA of the CDR3 is TGTGCCAGCAGCCAATCCGGGACCATGAACACTGAAGCTTTCTTT. This chain links TRBV3-1 with TRBJ1-1, with a weak D call TRBD1 (5 bases). The CDR3 loop spans 15 amino acids. Germline loops: CDR1 LGHDT, CDR2 YNNKEL (reference sequence). Trimming left V 2 bases short and J 0 bases short, with 10 bases between.

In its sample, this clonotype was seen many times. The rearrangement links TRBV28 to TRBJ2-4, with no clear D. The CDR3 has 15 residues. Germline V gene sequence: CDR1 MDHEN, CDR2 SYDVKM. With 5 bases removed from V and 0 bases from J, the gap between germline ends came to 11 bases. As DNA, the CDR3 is TGTGCCAGCAGTCTCGATTTCCTAGCCAAAAACATTCAGTACTTC. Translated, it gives CASSLDFLAKNIQYF.

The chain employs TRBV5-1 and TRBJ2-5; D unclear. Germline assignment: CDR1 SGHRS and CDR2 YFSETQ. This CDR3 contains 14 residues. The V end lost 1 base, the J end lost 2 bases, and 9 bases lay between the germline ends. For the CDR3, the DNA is TGCGCCAGCAGCTTGATGGGGAATCAAGAGACCCAGTACTTC. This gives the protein CASSLMGNQETQYF. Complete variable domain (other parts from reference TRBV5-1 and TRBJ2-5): KAGVTQTPRYLIKTRGQQVTLSCSPISGHRSVSWYQQTPGQGLQFLFEYFSETQRNKGNFPGRFSGRQFSNSRSEMNVSTLELGDSALYLCASSLMGNQETQYFGPGTRLLVL.

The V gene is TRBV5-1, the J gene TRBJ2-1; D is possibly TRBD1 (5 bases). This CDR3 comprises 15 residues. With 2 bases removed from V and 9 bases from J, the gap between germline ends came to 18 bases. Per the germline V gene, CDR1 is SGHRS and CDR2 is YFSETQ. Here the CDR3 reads CASSFAQAQGVEQFF. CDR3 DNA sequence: TGCGCCAGCAGCTTCGCCCAGGCGCAAGGGGTTGAGCAGTTCTTC. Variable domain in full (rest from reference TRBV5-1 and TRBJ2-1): KAGVTQTPRYLIKTRGQQVTLSCSPISGHRSVSWYQQTPGQGLQFLFEYFSETQRNKGNFPGRFSGRQFSNSRSEMNVSTLELGDSALYLCASSFAQAQGVEQFFGPGTRLTVL.

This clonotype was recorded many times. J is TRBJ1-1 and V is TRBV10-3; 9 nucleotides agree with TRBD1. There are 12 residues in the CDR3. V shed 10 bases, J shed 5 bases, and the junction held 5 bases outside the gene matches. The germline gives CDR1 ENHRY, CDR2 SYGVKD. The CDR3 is CAKGTGKTEAFF. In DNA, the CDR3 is TGTGCCAAGGGGACAGGGAAAACTGAAGCTTTCTTT.

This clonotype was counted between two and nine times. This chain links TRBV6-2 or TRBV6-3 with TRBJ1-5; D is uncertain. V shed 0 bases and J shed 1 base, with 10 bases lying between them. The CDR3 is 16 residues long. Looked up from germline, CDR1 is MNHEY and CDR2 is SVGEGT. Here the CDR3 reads CASSYSGATSNQPQHF. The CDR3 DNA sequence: TGTGCCAGCAGTTACTCCGGAGCGACGAGCAATCAGCCCCAGCATTTT.

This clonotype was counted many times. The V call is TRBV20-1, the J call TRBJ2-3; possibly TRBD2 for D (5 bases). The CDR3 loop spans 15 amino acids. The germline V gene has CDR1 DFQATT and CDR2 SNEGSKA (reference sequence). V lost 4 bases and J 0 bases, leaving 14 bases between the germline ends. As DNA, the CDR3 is TGCAGTGCTACCCGACTGCGGGCTAGCACAGATACGCAGTATTTT. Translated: CSATRLRASTDTQYF.

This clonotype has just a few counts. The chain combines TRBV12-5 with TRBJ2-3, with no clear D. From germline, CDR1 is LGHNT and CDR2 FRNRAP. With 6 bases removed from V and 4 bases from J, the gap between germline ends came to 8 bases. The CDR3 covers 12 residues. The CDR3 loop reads CASGPLPDTQYF. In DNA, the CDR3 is TGTGCTAGTGGCCCTCTACCAGATACGCAGTATTTT. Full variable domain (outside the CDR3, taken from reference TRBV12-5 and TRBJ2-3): DARVTQTPRHKVTEMGQEVTMRCQPILGHNTVFWYRQTMMQGLELLAYFRNRAPLDDSGMPKDRFSAEMPDATLATLKIQPSEPRDSAVYFCASGPLPDTQYFGPGTRLTVL.

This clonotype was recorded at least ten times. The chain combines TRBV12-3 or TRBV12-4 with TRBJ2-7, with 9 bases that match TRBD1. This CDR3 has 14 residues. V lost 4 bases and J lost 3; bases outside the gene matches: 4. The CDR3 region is CASSWGQGHYEQYF. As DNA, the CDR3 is TGTGCCAGCAGTTGGGGACAGGGACACTACGAGCAGTACTTC.

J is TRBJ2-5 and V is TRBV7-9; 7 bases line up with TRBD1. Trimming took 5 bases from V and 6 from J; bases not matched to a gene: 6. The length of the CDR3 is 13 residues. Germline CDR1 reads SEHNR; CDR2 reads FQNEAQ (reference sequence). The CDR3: CASSRTGGQTQYF. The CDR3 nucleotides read TGTGCCAGCAGCCGGACAGGCGGGCAGACCCAGTACTTC.

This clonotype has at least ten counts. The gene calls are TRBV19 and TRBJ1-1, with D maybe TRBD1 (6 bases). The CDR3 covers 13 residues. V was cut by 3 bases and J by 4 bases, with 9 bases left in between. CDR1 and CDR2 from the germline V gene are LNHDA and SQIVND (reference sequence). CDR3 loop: CASSMRGTTEAFF. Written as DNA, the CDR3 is TGTGCCAGTAGTATGAGGGGGACCACTGAAGCTTTCTTT.

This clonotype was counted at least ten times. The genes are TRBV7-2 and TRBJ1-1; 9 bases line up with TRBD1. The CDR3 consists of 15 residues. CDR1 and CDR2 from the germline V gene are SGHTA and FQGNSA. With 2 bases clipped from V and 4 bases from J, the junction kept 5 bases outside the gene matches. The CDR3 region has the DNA TGTGCCAGCAGCTTAACTGGGACAGGGCTCACTGAAGCTTTCTTT. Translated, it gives CASSLTGTGLTEAFF.

In DNA form, the CDR3 reads TGTGCCAGCAGGGGTTACGAGCAGTACTTC. Encoded protein: CASRGYEQYF. The rearrangement links TRBV6-1 to TRBJ2-7; D ambiguous. Trimming shortened V by 6 bases and J by 4 bases, and 4 bases separated the two germline ends. This CDR3 contains 10 residues. From germline, CDR1 is MNHNS and CDR2 SASEGT.